Presented here are 5 T cell receptor beta chains from one specimen sequenced in a study of blood T cell repertoires in COVID-19. Method: immunoSEQ multiplex PCR; TCRdb's copy keeps in-frame clones and lacks some. Of approximately 230,000 clones detected, about 90% appear once; the ten largest clones hold about 1.3%. What was sequenced was peripheral blood. These receptors were obtained from a man older than 75 with acute or convalescent COVID-19.

This rearrangement joins TRBV4-1 to TRBJ2-7, with 10 bases lining up with TRBD1. Germline CDR1 is MGHRA and CDR2 is YSYEKL. Trimming removed 6 bases from V and 6 bases from J; junction bases left unmatched: 11. There are 15 residues in the CDR3. CDR3 sequence: CASSLTGGAASEQYF. The DNA for the CDR3 is TGCGCCAGCAGTCTGACAGGGGGCGCTGCCAGCGAGCAGTACTTC.

The chain is built from TRBV2 and TRBJ1-4; TRBD1 matches at 7 bases. Losses at the gene ends were 8 bases for V and 7 bases for J; bases not matched to a gene: 7. This CDR3 has 13 amino acids. CDR1 SNHLY and CDR2 FYNNEI come from the germline V gene. This CDR3 reads CASRRQGVEKLFF. CDR3 bases: TGTGCCAGCCGGCGACAGGGAGTTGAAAAACTGTTTTTT.

The genes are TRBV20-1 and TRBJ1-5; D unclear. The germline gives CDR1 DFQATT, CDR2 SNEGSKA (reference sequence). Between the trimmed V and J ends, which lost 3 bases and 3 bases, there was a span of 15 bases. The CDR3 consists of 15 residues. This CDR3 is CSASAMAGFNQPQHF. DNA of the CDR3: TGCAGTGCTAGTGCGATGGCGGGGTTCAATCAGCCCCAGCATTTT.

The chain recombines TRBV6-5 with TRBJ2-3; TRBD1 aligns across 11 bases. The CDR3 has 14 residues. Unmatched junction bases numbered 1, after V lost 4 bases and J lost 4 bases. Germline V gene sequence: CDR1 MNHEY, CDR2 SVGAGI. The CDR3 protein is CASSWGQGADTQYF. DNA of the CDR3: TGTGCCAGCAGTTGGGGACAGGGGGCAGATACGCAGTATTTT.

The chain has TRBV7-8 and TRBJ1-5, with 8 bases fitting TRBD1. CDR3 length: 14 amino acids. J was trimmed by 3 bases and V by 3 bases; bases with no gene match: 1. CDR1 is SGHVS and CDR2 is FQNEAQ in the germline V gene. The CDR3 here is CASSLDRVNQPQHF. The CDR3 nucleotides read TGTGCCAGCAGCTTGGACAGGGTCAATCAGCCCCAGCATTTT. Full variable domain (remainder filled in from reference TRBV7-8 and TRBJ1-5): GAGVSQSPRYKVAKRGQDVALRCDPISGHVSLFWYQQALGQGPEFLTYFQNEAQLDKSGLPSDRFFAERPEGSVSTLKIQRTQQEDSAVYLCASSLDRVNQPQHFGDGTRLSIL.